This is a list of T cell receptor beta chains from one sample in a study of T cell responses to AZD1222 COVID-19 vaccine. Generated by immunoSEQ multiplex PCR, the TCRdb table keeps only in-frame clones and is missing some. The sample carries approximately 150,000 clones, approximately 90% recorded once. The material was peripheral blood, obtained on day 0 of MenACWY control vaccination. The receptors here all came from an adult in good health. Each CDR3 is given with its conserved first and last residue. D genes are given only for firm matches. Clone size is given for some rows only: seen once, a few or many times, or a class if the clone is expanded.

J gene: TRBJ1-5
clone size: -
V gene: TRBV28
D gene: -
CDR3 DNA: TGTGCCAGCAGAGGGAGGGGGGGTGCGAATCAGCCCCAGCATTTT
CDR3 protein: CASRGRGGANQPQHF

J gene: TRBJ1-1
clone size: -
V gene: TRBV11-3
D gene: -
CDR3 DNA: TGTGCCAGCTCAGATAGGACCCGCCACACTGAAGCTTTCTTT
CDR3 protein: CASSDRTRHTEAFF

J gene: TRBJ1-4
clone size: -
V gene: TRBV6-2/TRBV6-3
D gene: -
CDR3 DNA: TGTGCCAGCAGTTTCGAGGGGCCGAGTGAAAAACTGTTTTTT
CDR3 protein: CASSFEGPSEKLFF

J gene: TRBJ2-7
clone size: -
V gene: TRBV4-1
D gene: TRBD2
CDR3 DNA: TGCGCCAGCAGCCAAGAAAAAGCGGGGGGCTACGAGCAGTACTTC
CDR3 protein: CASSQEKAGGYEQYF

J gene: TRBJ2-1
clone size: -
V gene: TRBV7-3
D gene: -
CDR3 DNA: TGTGCCAGCAGCTCCGACAGCGGTGAGCAGTTCTTC
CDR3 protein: CASSSDSGEQFF

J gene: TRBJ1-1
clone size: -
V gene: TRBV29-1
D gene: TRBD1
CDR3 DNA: TGCAGCGTTCCCCACCCCAGAGACAGGGCGAACACTGAAGCTTTCTTT
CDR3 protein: CSVPHPRDRANTEAFF

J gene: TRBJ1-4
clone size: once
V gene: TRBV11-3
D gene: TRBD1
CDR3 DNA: TGTGCCAGCAGTTCCGACAGGGCGGTTGAGGAAAAACTGTTTTTT
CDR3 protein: CASSSDRAVEEKLFF

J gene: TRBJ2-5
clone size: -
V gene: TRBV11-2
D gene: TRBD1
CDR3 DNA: TGTGCCAGCAGCTCAAGGGGACAGGGGGGAGAGACCCAGTACTTC
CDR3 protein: CASSSRGQGGETQYF

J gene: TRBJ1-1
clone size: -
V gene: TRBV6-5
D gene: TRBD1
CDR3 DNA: TGTGCCAGCTGGGGACAGATGAACACTGAAGCTTTCTTT
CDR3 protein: CASWGQMNTEAFF

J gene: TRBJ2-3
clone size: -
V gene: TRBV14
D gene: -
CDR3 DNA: TGTGCCAGCAGCCAGGGGAATACGCAGTATTTT
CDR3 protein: CASSQGNTQYF

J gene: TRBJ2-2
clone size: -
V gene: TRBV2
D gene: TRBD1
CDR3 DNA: TGTGCCGGGCGACAGGGGCGAACGAACACCGGGGAGCTGTTTTTT
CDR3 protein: CAGRQGRTNTGELFF